Listed here is a single T cell receptor beta chain. This record comes from a study of OX40 agonist ivuxolimab in advanced cancers. The V gene lost 6 bases and the J gene lost 5 bases, with 16 bases spanning the gap. CDR3 length: 14 amino acids. Germline CDR1 reads SEHNR; CDR2 reads FQNEAQ (reference sequence). Method: immunoSEQ multiplex PCR; TCRdb's copy keeps in-frame clones and lacks some. The repertoire holds about 60,000 clones, with 88% as singletons. The receptor's source is an adult with an advanced solid tumor such as melanoma, head and neck, liver or kidney cancer. The source was CD4+ or CD8+ T cells sorted from blood, collected in a trial of the OX40 agonist ivuxolimab. V and J are TRBV7-9 and TRBJ2-5; weak D call: TRBD2 (6 bases). The CDR3 DNA follows: TGTGCCAGCAGTACCAGAGTGGAGGGGGAGACCCAGTACTTC. It translates to CASSTRVEGETQYF.